This TCR beta chain was captured in a study of follicular helper T cells after annual influenza vaccination. Study details: For some subjects, blood spans the 2013-2014, 2014-2015 and 2015-2016 annual vaccinations. General observations from the study: ICOS+CD38+ cTfh clonality tracked population frequency, and its change tracked circulating plasmablast change.

Time point of the sample: 2015-2016 season, pre-vaccination. Sorted blood CD4 subsets were sequenced before and after adults received seasonal inactivated influenza vaccine. The sample holds one count of this clone. Its target is not known. TCRB was sequenced at Survey level resolution. Here immunoSEQ multiplex PCR was the method, and the copy in TCRdb shows in-frame clones only, minus some. This table has 9,300 or so clones, roughly 80% appearing once. Source: CXCR5+ CD38- circulating T follicular helper cells from blood, taken on the day of influenza vaccination. Subset in this sample: circulating Tfh, non-naive CD4+CXCR5+PD-1+ (ICOS+CD38+ or ICOS-CD38-). The clonotype was recovered from an adult who received the influenza vaccine.

The chain's CDR3 is CASSPDRGDQKQFF. The DNA of the CDR3 is TGTGCCAGCAGCCCAGATCGAGGGGACCAAAAGCAGTTCTTC. The V and J genes are TRBV7-3 and TRBJ2-1, with D possibly called TRBD1 or TRBD2 (5 bases each). Germline-derived CDR1 and CDR2 are SGHTA and FQGTGA. Trimming stripped 5 bases from V and 11 bases from J, with 19 bases between. This CDR3 contains 14 residues. Together with reference TRBV7-3 and TRBJ2-1, the CDR3 gives the full variable domain: GAGVSQTPSNKVTEKGKYVELRCDPISGHTALYWYRQSLGQGPEFLIYFQGTGAADDSGLPNDRFFAVRPEGSVSTLKIQRTERGDSAVYLCASSPDRGDQKQFFGPGTRLTVL.